A single sample gave rise to the 15 T cell receptor beta chains below, sequenced in a study of low-dose radiotherapy and immunotherapy resistance in tumors. Sample time point: after trial treatment. The treatment was: LDRT plus nivolumab, ipilimumab, low-dose cyclophosphamide and aspirin (RACIN trial). Covering alpha and beta chains, TRAV- and TRBV-specific primers were used for the first-strand cDNA. Amplification of TCRs used a constant-region primer and V-primer adapter for around 19 PCR cycles. TCRdb used MiXCR to reprocess the reads, holding one entry per CDR3 protein. Of roughly 90,000 distinct CDR3 sequences detected, less than 25% appear once; the ten largest clones hold 10% to 15%. Sequencing used PBMCs, obtained after low-dose radiotherapy plus immunotherapy. These receptors were taken from a female donor with ovarian cancer.

Turning to this clonotype: Likely a read error: the CDR3 ends without its conserved phenylalanine or tryptophan. It is unclear where the CDR3 begins or ends on the DNA, so no DNA is shown, and the CDR3 is as TCRdb lists it. The chain uses TRBV28 and TRBJ1-1; the table's D call TRBD1 went unverified against the DNA. CDR1 is MDHEN and CDR2 is SYDVKM in the germline V gene. The CDR3 is 15 residues long, counting both termini. CDR3 region: CASDGIQGENTEVFY.

In this sample, this clonotype turned up many times. Written as DNA, the CDR3 is TGTGCCAGCAGCAAATTTTCCCTAGACTATCAGCCCCAGCATTTT. Amino acids: CASSKFSLDYQPQHF. The J gene is TRBJ1-5, the V gene TRBV21-1. TRBV21-1 is a pseudogene. The CDR3 contains 15 residues.

This clonotype was observed many times. V is TRBV14 and J is TRBJ2-5; 15 bases are a match to TRBD2. Germline loops: CDR1 SGHDN, CDR2 FVKESK. The trim removed 1 base at V and 5 bases at J, leaving 5 bases unmatched. The CDR3 runs to 17 residues. CDR3 amino acids: CASSQVTGTSGRETQYF. CDR3 bases: TGTGCCAGCAGCCAAGTCACCGGGACTAGCGGGAGGGAGACCCAGTACTTC.

The chain joins TRBV11-2 to TRBJ2-5, with 7 nucleotides matching TRBD1. The CDR3 sequence is 14 residues long. V was clipped by 3 bases and J by 3 bases; unmatched bases: 4. CDR1 SGHAT and CDR2 FQNNGV come from the germline V gene. CDR3 in DNA: TGTGCCAGCAGCTTTGGGACAGCTGAAGAGACCCAGTACTTC. Translating it yields CASSFGTAEETQYF.

This clonotype has at least ten counts. The chain joins TRBV7-4 to TRBJ2-1, with D tentatively TRBD2 (6 bases). V was trimmed by 0 bases and J by 9 bases, leaving 6 bases between them. The CDR3 consists of 12 residues. Germline assignment: CDR1 SGHVT and CDR2 SQSDAQ. CDR3 sequence: CASSLAGGEQFF. CDR3 DNA sequence: TGTGCCAGCAGCTTAGCGGGGGGTGAGCAGTTCTTC. Full variable domain (rest looked up from reference TRBV7-4 and TRBJ2-1): GAGVSQSPRYKVAKRGRDVALRCDSISGHVTLYWYRQTLGQGSEVLTYSQSDAQRDKSGRPSGRFSAERPERSVSTLKIQRTEQGDSAVYLCASSLAGGEQFFGPGTRLTVL.

This clonotype was seen only a few times. The V and J genes are TRBV30 and TRBJ1-1; D is uncertain. Germline CDR1 GTSNPN, CDR2 SVGIG (reference sequence). The CDR3 covers 12 residues. V was clipped by 3 bases and J by 8 bases, with 13 bases between them. The CDR3 DNA is TGTGCCTGGAGACGACCCAGCACCGAAGCTTTCTTT. It is translated as CAWRRPSTEAFF.

This clonotype was seen repeatedly, ten times or more. The CDR3 DNA reads as TGCAGCGGGCGAGACACGGCAGAACGAGGCGAGCAGTACTTC. Encoded protein: CSGRDTAERGEQYF. The chain couples TRBV29-1 to TRBJ2-7; no definite D call. Germline loops: CDR1 SQVTM, CDR2 ANQGSEA. The CDR3 runs 14 residues. The V gene lost 7 bases and the J gene lost 6 bases, with 22 bases spanning the gap.

The sample holds many counts of this clonotype. The CDR3 spells CASSLAQTNTGELFF. CDR3 nucleotides: TGCGCCAGCAGCTTGGCTCAGACGAACACCGGGGAGCTGTTTTTT. The chain links TRBV5-1 to TRBJ2-2, with D unresolved. This CDR3 contains 15 residues. Germline assignment: CDR1 SGHRS and CDR2 YFSETQ. V was shortened by 0 bases and J by 0 bases, with 6 bases between the two germline ends.

At least ten counts were recorded for this clonotype. The V and J genes are TRBV20-1 and TRBJ2-7; the D gene is possibly TRBD2 (7 bases). Trimming shortened V by 1 base and J by 7 bases, and 17 bases separated the two germline ends. Germline V gene lookup returns CDR1 DFQATT and CDR2 SNEGSKA (reference sequence). The CDR3 is 14 amino acids. Here the CDR3 reads CSARVGGALQEQYF. DNA of the CDR3: TGCAGTGCTAGAGTGGGGGGGGCCCTCCAGGAGCAGTACTTC.

This chain uses TRBV27 with TRBJ1-2; D might be TRBD1 (6 bases). The V end lost 5 bases, the J end lost 4 bases, and 11 bases lay between the germline ends. The CDR3 runs 13 residues. Germline CDR1 MNHEY, CDR2 SMNVEV (reference sequence). CDR3 bases: TGTGCCAGCAGTGACGGGGGCTCCTATGGCTACACCTTC. Protein product: CASSDGGSYGYTF.

This clonotype occurred many times. The chain links TRBV3-1 to TRBJ2-2; TRBD2 agrees at 7 bases. The V gene end was trimmed by 4 bases and the J gene end by 2 bases; junction bases not matched to a gene: 13. Germline assignment: CDR1 LGHDT and CDR2 YNNKEL (reference sequence). The CDR3 contains 18 residues. The CDR3 here is CASSRRGSGGINTGELFF. The CDR3 DNA reads as TGTGCCAGCAGCCGCCGCGGGAGTGGGGGAATCAACACCGGGGAGCTGTTTTTT.

This clonotype was seen repeatedly, ten times or more. This chain joins TRBV30 and TRBJ1-2; TRBD1 is a possible D gene (5 bases). This CDR3 contains 14 residues. Germline CDR1 and CDR2: GTSNPN and SVGIG (reference sequence). V was cut by 0 bases and J by 2 bases, with 10 bases left in between. The CDR3 region has the DNA TGTGCCTGGAGTGTCTCAGGGCGGAACTATGGCTACACCTTC. Translating it yields CAWSVSGRNYGYTF.

This clonotype was recorded at least ten times. The chain is built from TRBV20-1 and TRBJ2-1, with 10 bases that match TRBD2. The germline CDR1 and CDR2 sequences are DFQATT and SNEGSKA (reference sequence). The length of the CDR3 is 16 residues. V was clipped by 5 bases and J by 0 bases; unmatched bases: 7. The CDR3: CSAPTRTSGSYNEQFF. The DNA for the CDR3 is TGCAGTGCTCCAACCAGGACTAGCGGCTCCTACAATGAGCAGTTCTTC.

V usage is TRBV27 and J usage is TRBJ2-1; 7 nucleotides align to TRBD1. CDR1 is MNHEY, CDR2 SMNVEV, per germline (reference sequence). The V and J ends lost 5 bases and 4 bases, in that order; junction bases with no gene match: 8. The CDR3 loop spans 15 amino acids. CDR3 sequence reads: CASSPPWGQYNEQFF. The CDR3 bases are TGTGCCAGCAGTCCCCCATGGGGACAGTACAATGAGCAGTTCTTC.

At least ten counts were recorded for this clonotype. J is TRBJ2-7 and V is TRBV5-6, with TRBD2 as a possible D gene (5 bases). This CDR3 is built from 13 residues. Germline V gene lookup returns CDR1 SGHDT and CDR2 YYEEEE. V dropped 0 bases and J dropped 7 bases, with 11 bases sitting between them. The CDR3 sequence: CASSLVGRGEQYF. The CDR3 nucleotides are TGTGCCAGCAGCTTGGTTGGGCGAGGGGAGCAGTACTTC.